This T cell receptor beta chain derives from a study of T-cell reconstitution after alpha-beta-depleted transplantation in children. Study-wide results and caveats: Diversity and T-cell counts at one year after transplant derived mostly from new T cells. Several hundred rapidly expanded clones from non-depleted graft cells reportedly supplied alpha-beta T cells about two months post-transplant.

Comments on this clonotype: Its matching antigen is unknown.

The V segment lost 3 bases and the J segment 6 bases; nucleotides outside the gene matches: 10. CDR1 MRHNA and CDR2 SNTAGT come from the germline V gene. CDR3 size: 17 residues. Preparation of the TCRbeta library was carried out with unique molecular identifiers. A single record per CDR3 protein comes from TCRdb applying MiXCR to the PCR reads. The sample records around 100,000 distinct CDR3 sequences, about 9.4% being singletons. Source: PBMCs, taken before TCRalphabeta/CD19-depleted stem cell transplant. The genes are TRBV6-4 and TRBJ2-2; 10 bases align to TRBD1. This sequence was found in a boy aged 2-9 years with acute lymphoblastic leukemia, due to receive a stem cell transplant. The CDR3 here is CASSERGPGQGSGELFF. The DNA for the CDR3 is TGTGCCAGCAGTGAAAGAGGACCGGGACAGGGGTCCGGGGAGCTGTTTTTT.